Listed here is a single T cell receptor beta chain. Profiled with immunoSEQ multiplex PCR; TCRdb holds only in-frame clones, not every one. The sample consists of about 160,000 clones, 85% of them appearing once. This specimen comes from a study of blood T cell repertoires in COVID-19. Overall study context: Sites across the United States, Italy and Spain contributed samples from acute and convalescent COVID-19.

V lost 1 base, J lost 7 bases, and 14 bases lay in between. The CDR3 has 14 amino acids. Germline CDR1 reads SGHTA; CDR2 reads FQGNSA. The J gene is TRBJ2-7, the V gene TRBV7-2; TRBD2 might be the D (5 bases). The sample was peripheral blood. This clonotype originated in a human donor with acute or convalescent COVID-19. The donor label of this sample is uncertain. In DNA form, the CDR3 reads TGTGCCAGCAGCTTAGATCCCCCTCAGCGGGAGCAGTACTTC. It codes for CASSLDPPQREQYF.